The rows below give T cell receptor beta chains drawn from one sample of a study of T cells expressing NK-cell markers. TCRdb reprocessed the 5' RACE reads and stores each CDR3 protein as one record, lacking DNA. The sample has 140,000 to 150,000 distinct CDR3 sequences, and its top ten clones hold 9% to 15%. The sample comprised blood T cells: a sorted CD56 or NKG2C T cell subset, CD4+ or CD8+ T cells, or bulk PBMC T cells (not recorded which). These receptors all come from a man between 18 and 35 years old in good health. Both conserved end residues are part of each CDR3.

V	J	CDR3
TRBV4-3	TRBJ2-3	CASSGTSGTDTQYF
TRBV29-1	TRBJ2-5	CSVYRLGETQYF
TRBV6-2/TRBV6-3	TRBJ2-1	CASSYGLAEDEQFF
TRBV4-1	TRBJ2-3	CASSHRFRETDTQYF
TRBV7-9	TRBJ2-2	CASSVRDRNTGELFF
TRBV12-3/TRBV12-4	TRBJ2-2	CASSHRETNTGELFF
TRBV25-1	TRBJ2-1	CASTVGGRANEQFF
TRBV4-1	TRBJ1-2	CASSHKPSGDGYTF
TRBV27	TRBJ2-1	CASSLSLAGEQFF
TRBV29-1	TRBJ2-1	CSVDTATSGDNNEQFF
TRBV7-9	TRBJ2-5	CASSPRTGLRSQYF
TRBV29-1	TRBJ2-1	CSVVGGNEQFF
TRBV5-7	TRBJ2-5	CASSPQDNQETQYF
TRBV14	TRBJ2-3	CASSPASVADTQYF
TRBV11-2	TRBJ2-1	CASSLDSSGAYNEQFF
TRBV11-3	TRBJ1-5	CASSLGFGRFSGTRGANQPQHF
TRBV29-1	TRBJ2-3	CSVCLGDGADTQYF
TRBV5-4	TRBJ1-2	CASSLRGLNYGYTF
TRBV12-3/TRBV12-4	TRBJ2-4	CASSFGLAELGDIQYF
TRBV30	TRBJ2-1	CAWSEDGFNNEQFF
TRBV6-1	TRBJ2-1	CASSPGASSRNEQFF
TRBV5-6	TRBJ2-1	CASSQTSRVNEQFF
TRBV27	TRBJ2-7	CASSFFPGSYEQYF
TRBV20-1	TRBJ2-1	CSAPSGKTYNEQFF
TRBV10-2	TRBJ1-2	CASSPLFGTDYGYTF
TRBV6-2/TRBV6-3	TRBJ2-5	CASSSHPDTIQETQYF
TRBV5-1	TRBJ2-3	CASSLSGRSRHTDTQYF
TRBV15	TRBJ2-3	CATSRDRGLSDTQYF
TRBV12-5	TRBJ2-1	CASGLGLHNEQFF
TRBV4-1	TRBJ2-2	CASSPAGRSTGELFF
TRBV11-3	TRBJ1-2	CASSPPGTGPAYGYTF
TRBV5-4	TRBJ2-7	CASSLRPSAALLSYEQYF